One T cell receptor beta chain is described in this entry. The antigen remains undetermined. The sample belongs to a study of cytomegalovirus exposure and HLA in healthy donors. Whole-study results and caveats: As a later analysis revealed, most CMV-associated TCR beta chains appeared HLA-restricted. A list of 150 or so TCR beta chains associated with cytomegalovirus was given.

Germline trimming cut 7 bases from V and 3 bases from J; bases unmatched to any gene: 6. The CDR3 totals 14 residues. Germline assignment: CDR1 SNHLY and CDR2 FYNNEI. PCR primers comprised 60 Vbeta and 13 Jbeta primers. The method was immunoSEQ multiplex PCR; TCRdb's version includes in-frame clones alone and lacks a portion of them. This sample has fewer than 140,000 clones, with 65% to 80% found just once. The sequence derives from a man in his sixties in good health and CMV-seronegative. The gene calls are TRBV2 and TRBJ2-5; the match to TRBD2 covers 9 bases. The sequencing sample was made of PBMCs. CDR3 sequence reads: CASTDSGGEETQYF. The CDR3 DNA reads as TGTGCCAGCACGGATAGCGGGGGAGAAGAGACCCAGTACTTC.